This T cell receptor (beta chain) stems from a study of OX40 agonist ivuxolimab in advanced cancers. Study in general: Intravenous ivuxolimab was administered to patients every 2 weeks at 0.01 to 10 mg/kg. Patients enrolled in dose escalation were diagnosed with hepatocellular carcinoma, melanoma, renal cell or head and neck cancer.

Germline-derived CDR1 and CDR2 are SGHDN and FVKESK. V lost 3 bases and J lost 0, with 11 bases in between. The CDR3 runs 15 residues. A word on this clone: Antigen: not known.

Method: immunoSEQ multiplex PCR; TCRdb's copy keeps in-frame clones and lacks some. The sample contains about 76,000 clones, 80% to 90% of which appear only once. Points from the study as a whole: Circulating CD4+ and CD8+ T cells showed clonal expansion by week 6 at 0.1 to 3.0 mg/kg.

The input for sequencing was CD4+ or CD8+ T cells sorted from blood, taken in a trial of the OX40 agonist ivuxolimab. This TCR was sampled from an adult with an advanced solid tumor such as melanoma, head and neck, liver or kidney cancer. The chain employs TRBV14 and TRBJ2-5; D might be TRBD1 (6 bases). CDR3 in DNA: TGTGCCAGCAGCCAGGGGGCCTCGTACCAAGAGACCCAGTACTTC. Protein sequence: CASSQGASYQETQYF.